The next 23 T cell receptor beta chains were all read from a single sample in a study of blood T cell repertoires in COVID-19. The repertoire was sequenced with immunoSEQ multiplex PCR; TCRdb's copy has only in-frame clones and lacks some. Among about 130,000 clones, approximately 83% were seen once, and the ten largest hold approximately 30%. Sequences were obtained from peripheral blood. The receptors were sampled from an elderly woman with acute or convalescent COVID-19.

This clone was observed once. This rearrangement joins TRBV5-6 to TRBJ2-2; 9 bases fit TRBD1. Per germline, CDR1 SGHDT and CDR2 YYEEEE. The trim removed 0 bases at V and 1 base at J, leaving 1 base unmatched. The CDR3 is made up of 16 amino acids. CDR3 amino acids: CASSLVGQGNTGELFF. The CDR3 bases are TGTGCCAGCAGCTTGGTGGGACAGGGGAACACCGGGGAGCTGTTTTTT.

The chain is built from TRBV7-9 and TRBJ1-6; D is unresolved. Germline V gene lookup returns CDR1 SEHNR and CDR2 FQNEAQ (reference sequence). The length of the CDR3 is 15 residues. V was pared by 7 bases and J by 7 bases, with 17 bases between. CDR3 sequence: CASTFGGRLNSPLHF. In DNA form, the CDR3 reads TGTGCCAGCACCTTTGGAGGGAGGCTAAATTCACCCCTCCACTTT.

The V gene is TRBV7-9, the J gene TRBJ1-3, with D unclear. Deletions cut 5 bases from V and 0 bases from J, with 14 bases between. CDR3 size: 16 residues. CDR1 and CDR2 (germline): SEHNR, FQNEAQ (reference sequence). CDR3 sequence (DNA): TGTGCCAGCAGCCCTCGGACTCCTAGCTCTGGAAACACCATATATTTT. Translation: CASSPRTPSSGNTIYF. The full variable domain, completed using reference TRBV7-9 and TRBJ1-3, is DTGVSQNPRHKITKRGQNVTFRCDPISEHNRLYWYRQTLGQGPEFLTYFQNEAQLEKSRLLSDRFSAERPKGSFSTLEIQRTEQGDSAMYLCASSPRTPSSGNTIYFGEGSWLTVV.

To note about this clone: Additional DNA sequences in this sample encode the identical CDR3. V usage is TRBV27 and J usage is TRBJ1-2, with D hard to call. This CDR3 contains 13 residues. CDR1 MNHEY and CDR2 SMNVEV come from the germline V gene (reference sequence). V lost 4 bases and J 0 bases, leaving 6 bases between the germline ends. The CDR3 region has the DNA TGTGCCAGCAGTTCACAGACTAACTATGGCTACACCTTC. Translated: CASSSQTNYGYTF.

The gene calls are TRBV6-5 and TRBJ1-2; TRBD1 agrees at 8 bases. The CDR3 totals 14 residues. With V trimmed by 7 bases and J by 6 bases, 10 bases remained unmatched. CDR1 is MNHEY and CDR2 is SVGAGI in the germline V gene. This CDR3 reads CASTQSDRAHGYTF. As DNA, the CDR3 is TGTGCCAGCACTCAATCGGACAGGGCGCATGGCTACACCTTC.

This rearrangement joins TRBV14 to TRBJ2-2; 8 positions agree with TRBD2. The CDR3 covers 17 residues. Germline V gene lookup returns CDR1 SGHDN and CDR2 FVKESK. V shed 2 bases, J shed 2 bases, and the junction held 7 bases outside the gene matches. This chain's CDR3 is CASSQLTRGANTGELFF. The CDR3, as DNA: TGTGCCAGCAGCCAATTAACGCGGGGGGCTAACACCGGGGAGCTGTTTTTT.

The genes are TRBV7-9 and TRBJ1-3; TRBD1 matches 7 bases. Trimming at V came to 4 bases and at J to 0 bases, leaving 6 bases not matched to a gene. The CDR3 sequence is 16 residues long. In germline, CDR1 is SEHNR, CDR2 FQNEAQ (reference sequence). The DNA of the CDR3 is TGTGCCAGCAGCTCAAACAGGGGCGGCTCTGGAAACACCATATATTTT. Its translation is CASSSNRGGSGNTIYF.

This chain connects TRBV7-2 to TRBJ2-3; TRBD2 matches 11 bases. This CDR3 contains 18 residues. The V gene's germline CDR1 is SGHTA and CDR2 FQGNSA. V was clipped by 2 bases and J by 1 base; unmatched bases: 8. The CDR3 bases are TGTGCCAGCAGCTTAAGGTCACTAGCGGGGGCTCGCACAGATACGCAGTATTTT. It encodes CASSLRSLAGARTDTQYF. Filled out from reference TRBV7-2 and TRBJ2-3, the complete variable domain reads GAGVSQSPSNKVTEKGKDVELRCDPISGHTALYWYRQSLGQGLEFLIYFQGNSAPDKSGLPSDRFSAERTGGSVSTLTIQRTQQEDSAVYLCASSLRSLAGARTDTQYFGPGTRLTVL.

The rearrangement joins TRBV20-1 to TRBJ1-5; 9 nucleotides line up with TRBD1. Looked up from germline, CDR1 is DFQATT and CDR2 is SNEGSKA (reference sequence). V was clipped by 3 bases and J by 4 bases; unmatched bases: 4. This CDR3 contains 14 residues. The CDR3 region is CSASAGTGNQPQHF. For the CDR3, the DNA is TGCAGTGCTAGTGCCGGGACAGGGAATCAGCCCCAGCATTTT.

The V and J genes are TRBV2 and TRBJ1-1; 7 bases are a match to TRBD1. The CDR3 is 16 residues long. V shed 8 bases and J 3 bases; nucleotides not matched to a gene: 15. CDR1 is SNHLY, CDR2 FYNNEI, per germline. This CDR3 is CASGGQGVIRDTEAFF. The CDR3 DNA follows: TGTGCCAGCGGCGGGCAGGGGGTAATCCGGGACACTGAAGCTTTCTTT.

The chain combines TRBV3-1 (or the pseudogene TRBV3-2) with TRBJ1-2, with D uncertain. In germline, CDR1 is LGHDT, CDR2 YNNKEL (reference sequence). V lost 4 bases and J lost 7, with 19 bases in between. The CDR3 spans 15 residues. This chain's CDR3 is CASSLHAYPRGGYTF. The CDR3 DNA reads TGTGCCAGCAGCCTTCACGCCTATCCCAGAGGTGGCTACACCTTC.

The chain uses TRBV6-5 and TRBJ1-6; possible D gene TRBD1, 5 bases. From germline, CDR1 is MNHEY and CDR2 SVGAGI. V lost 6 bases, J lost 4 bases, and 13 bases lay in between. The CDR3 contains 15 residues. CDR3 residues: CASRPGLHYNSPLHF. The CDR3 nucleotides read TGTGCCAGCAGACCAGGGCTACATTATAATTCACCCCTCCACTTT.

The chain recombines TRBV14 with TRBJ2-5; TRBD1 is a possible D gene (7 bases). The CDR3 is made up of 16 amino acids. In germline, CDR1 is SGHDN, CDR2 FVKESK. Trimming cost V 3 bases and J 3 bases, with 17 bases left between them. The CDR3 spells CASSHQTGRGEETQYF. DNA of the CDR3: TGTGCCAGCAGCCACCAGACAGGCAGGGGGGAAGAGACCCAGTACTTC.

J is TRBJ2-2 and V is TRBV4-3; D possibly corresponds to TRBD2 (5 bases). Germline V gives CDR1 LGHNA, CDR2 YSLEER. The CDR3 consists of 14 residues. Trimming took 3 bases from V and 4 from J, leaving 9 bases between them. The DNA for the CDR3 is TGCGCCAGCAGCCATACTAGTACCACCGGGGAGCTGTTTTTT. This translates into CASSHTSTTGELFF.

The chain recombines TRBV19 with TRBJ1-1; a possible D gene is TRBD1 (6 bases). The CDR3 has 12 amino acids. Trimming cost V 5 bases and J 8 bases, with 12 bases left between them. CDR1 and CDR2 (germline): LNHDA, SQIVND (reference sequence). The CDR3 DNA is TGTGCCAGTAGTGTCCGGACAGCGGAAGCTTTCTTT. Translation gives CASSVRTAEAFF.

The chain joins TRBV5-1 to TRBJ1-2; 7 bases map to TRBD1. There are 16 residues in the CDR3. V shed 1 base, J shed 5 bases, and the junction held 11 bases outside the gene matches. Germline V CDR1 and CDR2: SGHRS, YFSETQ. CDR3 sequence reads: CASSLMGDRVQYGYTF. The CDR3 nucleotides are TGCGCCAGCAGCTTGATGGGAGACAGGGTCCAATATGGCTACACCTTC.

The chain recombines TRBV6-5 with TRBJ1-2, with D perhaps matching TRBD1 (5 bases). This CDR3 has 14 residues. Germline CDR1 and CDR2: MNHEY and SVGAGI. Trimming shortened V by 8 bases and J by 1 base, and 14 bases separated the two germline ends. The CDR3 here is CASRAIGGNYGYTF. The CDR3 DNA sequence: TGTGCCAGCCGGGCAATCGGGGGTAACTATGGCTACACCTTC.

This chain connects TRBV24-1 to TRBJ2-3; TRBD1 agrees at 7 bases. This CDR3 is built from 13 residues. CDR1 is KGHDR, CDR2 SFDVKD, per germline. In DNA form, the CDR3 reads TGTGCGACAGGGTATGGGGGCACAGATACGCAGTATTTT. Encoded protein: CATGYGGTDTQYF.

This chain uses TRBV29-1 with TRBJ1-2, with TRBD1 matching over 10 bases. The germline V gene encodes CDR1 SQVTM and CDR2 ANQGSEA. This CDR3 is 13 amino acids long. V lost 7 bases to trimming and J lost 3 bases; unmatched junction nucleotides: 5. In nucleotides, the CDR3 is TGCAGCGCATCGGACAGGGGGTACTATGGCTACACCTTC. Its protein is CSASDRGYYGYTF.

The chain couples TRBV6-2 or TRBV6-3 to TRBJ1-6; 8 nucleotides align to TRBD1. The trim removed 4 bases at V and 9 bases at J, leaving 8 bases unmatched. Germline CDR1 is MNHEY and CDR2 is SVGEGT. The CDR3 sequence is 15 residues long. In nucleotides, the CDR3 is TGTGCCAGCAGTTCGGACAGGGTGCGGATTTCACCCCTCCACTTT. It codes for CASSSDRVRISPLHF.

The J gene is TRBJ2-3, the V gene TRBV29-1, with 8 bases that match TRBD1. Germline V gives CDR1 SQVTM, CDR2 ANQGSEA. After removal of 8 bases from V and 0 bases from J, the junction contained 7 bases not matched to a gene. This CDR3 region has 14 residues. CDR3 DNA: TGCAGCTCAACAGGACAGGGTAGCACAGATACGCAGTATTTT. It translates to CSSTGQGSTDTQYF.

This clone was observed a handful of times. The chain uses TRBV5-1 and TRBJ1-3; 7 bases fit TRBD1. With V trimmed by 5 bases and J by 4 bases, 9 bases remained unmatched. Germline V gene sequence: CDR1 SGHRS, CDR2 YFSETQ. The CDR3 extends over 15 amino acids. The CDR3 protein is CASRPTGVDGNTIYF. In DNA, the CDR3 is TGCGCCAGCAGACCAACAGGGGTGGACGGAAACACCATATATTTT.

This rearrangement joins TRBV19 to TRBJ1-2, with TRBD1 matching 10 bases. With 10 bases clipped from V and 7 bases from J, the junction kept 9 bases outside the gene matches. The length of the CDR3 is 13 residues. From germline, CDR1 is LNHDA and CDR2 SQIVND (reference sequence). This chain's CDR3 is CATPGQGTGGYTF. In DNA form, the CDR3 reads TGTGCCACCCCGGGACAGGGGACAGGTGGCTACACCTTC.